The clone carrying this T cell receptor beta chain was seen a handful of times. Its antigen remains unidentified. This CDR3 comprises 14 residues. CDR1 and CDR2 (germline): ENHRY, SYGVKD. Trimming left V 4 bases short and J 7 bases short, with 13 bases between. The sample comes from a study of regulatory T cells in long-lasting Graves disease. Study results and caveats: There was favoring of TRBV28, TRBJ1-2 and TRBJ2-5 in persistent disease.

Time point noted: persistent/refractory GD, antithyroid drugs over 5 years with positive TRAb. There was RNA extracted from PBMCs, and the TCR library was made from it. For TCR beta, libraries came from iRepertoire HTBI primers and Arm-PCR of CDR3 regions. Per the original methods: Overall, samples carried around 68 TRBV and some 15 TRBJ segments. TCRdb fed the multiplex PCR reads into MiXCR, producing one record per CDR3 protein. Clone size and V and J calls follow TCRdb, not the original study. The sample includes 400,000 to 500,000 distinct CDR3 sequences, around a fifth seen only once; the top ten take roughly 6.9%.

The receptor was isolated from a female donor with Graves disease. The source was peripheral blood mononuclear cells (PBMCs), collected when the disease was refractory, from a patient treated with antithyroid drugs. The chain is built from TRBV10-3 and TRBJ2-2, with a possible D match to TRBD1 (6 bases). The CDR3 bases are TGTGCCATCAGTGGAGAACAGGGCGTCGGGGAGCTGTTTTTT. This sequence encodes CAISGEQGVGELFF.